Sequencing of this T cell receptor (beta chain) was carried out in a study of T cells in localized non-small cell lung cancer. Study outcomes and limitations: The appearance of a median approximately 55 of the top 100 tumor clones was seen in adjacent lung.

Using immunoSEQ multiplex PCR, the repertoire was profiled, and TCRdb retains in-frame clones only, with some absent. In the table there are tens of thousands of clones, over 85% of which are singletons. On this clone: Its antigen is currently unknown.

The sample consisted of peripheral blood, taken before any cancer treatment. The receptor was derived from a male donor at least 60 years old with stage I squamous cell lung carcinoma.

The CDR3 nucleotides are TGTGCCTGGAGTCCCCCCCAGCGGGGGGCTTCCTACGAGCAGTACTTC. This gives the protein CAWSPPQRGASYEQYF. The rearrangement joins TRBV30 to TRBJ2-7; 9 nucleotides match TRBD2. This CDR3 contains 16 residues. CDR1 GTSNPN and CDR2 SVGIG come from the germline V gene (reference sequence). Trimming removed 2 bases from V and 1 base from J; junction bases left unmatched: 9.